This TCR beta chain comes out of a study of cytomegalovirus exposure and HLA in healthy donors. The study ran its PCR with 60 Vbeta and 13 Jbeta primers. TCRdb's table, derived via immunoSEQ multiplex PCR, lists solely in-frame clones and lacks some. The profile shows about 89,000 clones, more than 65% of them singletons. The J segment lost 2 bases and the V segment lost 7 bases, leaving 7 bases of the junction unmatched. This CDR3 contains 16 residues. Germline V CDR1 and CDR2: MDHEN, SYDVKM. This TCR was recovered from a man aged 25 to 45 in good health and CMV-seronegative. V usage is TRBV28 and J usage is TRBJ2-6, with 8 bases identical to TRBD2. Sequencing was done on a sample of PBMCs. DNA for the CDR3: TGTGCCAGCACCGGGGGGGAATTGGCTGGGGCCAACGTCCTGACTTTC. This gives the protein CASTGGELAGANVLTF.